In this sample, the clone carrying this TCR beta chain turned up a few times. Its specificity is unknown. These data originate in a study of human T cells and chemical hapten exposure. As for the study in general: For sensitization, 2% DPC was applied to an approximately 2 cm by approximately 2 cm patch of upper inner arm skin.

Study-level results: Significantly greater numbers of large CDR3 similarity clusters came from expanded TCRs than from controls.

The library tagged individual cDNA molecules with unique molecular identifiers. TCRdb analysed the RACE reads with MiXCR anew, one entry per CDR3 protein. The sample yields about 81,000 distinct CDR3 sequences, roughly 10% seen once. The time point: patch test 2, 6 weeks after DPC sensitization. Treatment indicated: therapeutic diphenylcyclopropenone sensitization with weekly scalp DPC. The sequences come from whole blood, collected in connection with sensitization to the hapten diphenylcyclopropenone (DPC). The receptor's source is a woman aged 30 to 39 with alopecia areata. Some clones in this sample may be carry-over from other donors' samples.

This chain's CDR3 is CASSATETTYEQYF. In DNA form, the CDR3 reads TGTGCCAGCAGCGCGACCGAGACGACCTACGAGCAGTACTTC. The chain combines TRBV7-2 with TRBJ2-7; unclear D gene. The CDR3 is 14 amino acids. Between the trimmed V and J ends, which lost 5 bases and 2 bases, there was a span of 13 bases. Germline loops: CDR1 SGHTA, CDR2 FQGNSA.